A single sample gave rise to the 30 T cell receptor beta chains below, sequenced in a study of blood T cell repertoires in COVID-19. TCRdb's table, derived via immunoSEQ multiplex PCR, lists solely in-frame clones and lacks some. Here the sample spans around 190,000 clones, about four fifths being singletons. The sequencing input was peripheral blood. These TCRs come from a woman aged 40 to 55 with COVID-19, enrolled during active disease.

The V and J genes are TRBV5-4 and TRBJ1-3; the D gene is possibly TRBD1 (6 bases). Germline lookup yields CDR1 SGHNT and CDR2 YYREEE (reference sequence). Trimming pared 3 bases from V and 4 bases from J, leaving 14 bases between. There are 15 residues in the CDR3. CDR3 sequence: CASSSGQNSGNTIYF. In nucleotides, the CDR3 is TGTGCCAGCAGCTCAGGACAGAACAGCGGAAACACCATATATTTT.

The chain is built from TRBV6-2 or TRBV6-3 and TRBJ1-1, with unresolved D. This CDR3 is 12 amino acids long. Germline-derived CDR1 and CDR2 are MNHEY and SVGEGT. The V end lost 4 bases, the J end lost 1 base, and 4 bases lay between the germline ends. The DNA for the CDR3 is TGTGCCAGCAGTTCGAGGAACACTGAAGCTTTCTTT. Its protein product is CASSSRNTEAFF.

This clone is a singleton in its sample. The rearrangement links TRBV9 to TRBJ2-1; the D gene is possibly TRBD2 (6 bases). The germline gives CDR1 SGDLS, CDR2 YYNGEE. Trimming took off 0 bases at V and 0 bases at J, with 10 bases between the two ends. The CDR3 totals 16 residues. The CDR3 here is CASSVGGGSSYNEQFF. DNA for the CDR3: TGTGCCAGCAGCGTAGGAGGAGGGAGCTCCTACAATGAGCAGTTCTTC.

The J gene is TRBJ2-7, the V gene TRBV12-5, with 9 positions matching TRBD1. Germline CDR1 reads LGHNT; CDR2 reads FRNRAP. V was clipped by 1 base and J by 4 bases; unmatched bases: 8. The CDR3 consists of 16 residues. The CDR3 DNA follows: TGTGCTAGTGGTTTGGACACCGGGACAGGGACTTACGAGCAGTACTTC. Protein product: CASGLDTGTGTYEQYF.

Many counts were recorded for this clone. This chain joins TRBV10-2 and TRBJ1-1, with D possibly being TRBD1 (6 bases). CDR3 length: 15 residues. The V and J ends lost 3 bases and 10 bases respectively, with 21 bases between them. Germline loops: CDR1 WSHSY, CDR2 SAAADI. The chain's CDR3 is CASSEWGQGELLAFF. For the CDR3, the DNA is TGCGCCAGCAGTGAATGGGGGCAGGGCGAGTTGCTAGCTTTCTTT.

The rearrangement links TRBV6-4 to TRBJ2-1, with 10 nucleotides matching TRBD1. Trimming took 4 bases from V and 6 from J; bases not matched to a gene: 0. The germline gives CDR1 MRHNA, CDR2 SNTAGT. The CDR3 has 13 amino acids. CDR3 sequence: CASSGTGGNEQFF. In nucleotides, the CDR3 is TGTGCCAGCAGTGGGACAGGGGGCAATGAGCAGTTCTTC.

V is TRBV25-1 and J is TRBJ2-6; a possible D gene is TRBD1 (6 bases). The germline V gene encodes CDR1 MGHDK and CDR2 SYGVNS. V lost 2 bases, J lost 3 bases, and 11 bases lay in between. This CDR3 region has 16 residues. CDR3 in amino acids: CASSELTGNGANVLTF. The CDR3 nucleotides read TGTGCCAGCAGTGAACTTACAGGGAATGGGGCCAACGTCCTGACTTTC.

The chain couples TRBV6-5 to TRBJ2-1, with TRBD2 matching over 9 bases. The germline V gene has CDR1 MNHEY and CDR2 SVGAGI. The CDR3 runs to 16 residues. Trimming at V came to 0 bases and at J to 1 base, leaving 1 base not matched to a gene. CDR3 residues: CASSYSAGGSYNEQFF. In DNA form, the CDR3 reads TGTGCCAGCAGTTACTCAGCGGGAGGATCCTACAATGAGCAGTTCTTC.

The chain couples TRBV19 to TRBJ2-7, with 15 nucleotides matching TRBD2. The CDR3 spans 18 residues. Germline V gene lookup returns CDR1 LNHDA and CDR2 SQIVND (reference sequence). V trimming: 3 bases; J trimming: 4 bases; junction bases outside the gene matches: 10. As DNA, the CDR3 is TGTGCCAGTAGTATTGGAGGATCCGGACTAGCGGGAGGGTACGAGCAGTACTTC. The encoded protein is CASSIGGSGLAGGYEQYF.

The genes are TRBV19 and TRBJ2-1; D gene uncertain. Deletions cut 8 bases from V and 5 bases from J, with 7 bases between. Germline-derived CDR1 and CDR2 are LNHDA and SQIVND (reference sequence). The CDR3 covers 11 residues. DNA for the CDR3: TGTGCCAGTGCGACTCACAATGAGCAGTTCTTC. Translated: CASATHNEQFF.

The chain employs TRBV29-1 and TRBJ2-1; 12 bases are a match to TRBD2. Germline V gene sequence: CDR1 SQVTM, CDR2 ANQGSEA. This CDR3 has 14 residues. The junction had 5 bases not matched to a gene; V was cut back by 3 bases and J by 8 bases. As DNA, the CDR3 is TGCAGCGTTGATGGGCTAGCGGGGGGGGATGAGCAGTTCTTC. Residues: CSVDGLAGGDEQFF.

This sequence joins TRBV7-2 and TRBJ1-5, with D maybe TRBD1 (6 bases). Trimming shortened V by 5 bases and J by 0 bases, and 11 bases separated the two germline ends. The germline V gene has CDR1 SGHTA and CDR2 FQGNSA. The CDR3 totals 15 residues. CDR3 in amino acids: CASSRTGFSNQPQHF. The DNA of the CDR3 is TGTGCCAGCAGCCGTACAGGGTTTAGCAATCAGCCCCAGCATTTT.

The chain uses TRBV6-5 and TRBJ1-5; 9 bases fit TRBD1. Germline lookup yields CDR1 MNHEY and CDR2 SVGAGI. The CDR3 extends over 16 amino acids. With V trimmed by 2 bases and J by 3 bases, 5 bases remained unmatched. The CDR3 loop reads CASSYGTGPPNQPQHF. The CDR3 DNA reads TGTGCCAGCAGTTACGGGACAGGGCCTCCCAATCAGCCCCAGCATTTT.

The V call is TRBV4-1, the J call TRBJ2-5; a possible D gene is TRBD1 (7 bases). Germline V lookup: CDR1 MGHRA, CDR2 YSYEKL. There are 19 residues in the CDR3. The V and J ends lost 2 bases and 1 base respectively, with 23 bases between them. CDR3 amino acids: CASSQKTGGLTGPQETQYF. The CDR3 region has the DNA TGCGCCAGCAGCCAAAAAACCGGGGGACTGACAGGGCCCCAAGAGACCCAGTACTTC.

The chain recombines TRBV2 with TRBJ2-5; 15 nucleotides align to TRBD2. Germline assignment: CDR1 SNHLY and CDR2 FYNNEI. This CDR3 comprises 19 residues. The junction had 7 bases not matched to a gene; V was cut back by 2 bases and J by 0 bases. CDR3 nucleotide sequence: TGTGCCAGCAGTGAATTGGGACTAGCGGGGGGCTCGTACCAAGAGACCCAGTACTTC. Its protein product is CASSELGLAGGSYQETQYF.

The chain carries TRBV18 and TRBJ2-2; no reliable D call. V gave up 3 bases and J gave up 2 bases, with 10 bases separating them. In germline, CDR1 is KGHSH, CDR2 LQKENI. This CDR3 spans 15 amino acids. The chain's CDR3 is CASSPRELNTGELFF. In DNA form, the CDR3 reads TGTGCCAGCTCACCGAGAGAATTAAACACCGGGGAGCTGTTTTTT.

This sequence joins TRBV2 and TRBJ1-2; D is uncertain. This CDR3 has 13 amino acids. The germline CDR1 and CDR2 sequences are SNHLY and FYNNEI. The V gene lost 3 bases and the J gene lost 8 bases, with 13 bases spanning the gap. The CDR3 is CASSESSVFGYTF. The CDR3 region has the DNA TGTGCCAGCAGTGAGTCGTCGGTTTTCGGCTACACCTTC.

The V gene is TRBV2, the J gene TRBJ2-2; 10 bases line up with TRBD2. The germline V gene has CDR1 SNHLY and CDR2 FYNNEI. The junction had 4 bases not matched to a gene; V was cut back by 6 bases and J by 9 bases. CDR3 length: 13 residues. The CDR3 DNA follows: TGTGCCAGCAGAGCGGGAGGGCCCAGGGAGCTGTTTTTT. Translating it yields CASRAGGPRELFF.

The chain is built from TRBV29-1 and TRBJ2-3; 10 nucleotides line up with TRBD2. Per the germline V gene, CDR1 is SQVTM and CDR2 is ANQGSEA. The V gene end was trimmed by 6 bases and the J gene end by 5 bases; junction bases not matched to a gene: 11. The CDR3 contains 15 residues. In nucleotides, the CDR3 is TGCAGCGTCCAAAGGCTAGCGGGAGTGGGAGATACGCAGTATTTT. Translating it yields CSVQRLAGVGDTQYF.

The CDR3 nucleotides read TGCGCCAGCAGCGTAGAGACAGGGTTGGTCACCGGGGAGCTGTTTTTT. It yields the protein CASSVETGLVTGELFF. The chain combines TRBV5-1 with TRBJ2-2, with TRBD1 matching 7 bases. With 4 bases clipped from V and 4 bases from J, the junction kept 10 bases outside the gene matches. This CDR3 comprises 16 residues. CDR1 and CDR2 from the germline V gene are SGHRS and YFSETQ. Supplemented by reference TRBV5-1 and TRBJ2-2, the full variable domain reads KAGVTQTPRYLIKTRGQQVTLSCSPISGHRSVSWYQQTPGQGLQFLFEYFSETQRNKGNFPGRFSGRQFSNSRSEMNVSTLELGDSALYLCASSVETGLVTGELFFGEGSRLTVL.

This clone was counted once. V usage is TRBV5-1 and J usage is TRBJ2-7; 13 positions match TRBD2. The germline CDR1 and CDR2 sequences are SGHRS and YFSETQ. Unmatched junction bases numbered 8, after V lost 6 bases and J lost 5 bases. This CDR3 comprises 15 residues. The DNA of the CDR3 is TGCGCCAGCAAGATACTAGCGGGAGGGCCCCACGAGCAGTACTTC. It specifies CASKILAGGPHEQYF.

This clone was seen more than once but under ten times. This chain joins TRBV29-1 and TRBJ2-7, with a tentative D call TRBD2 (7 bases). The CDR3 totals 13 residues. The V gene lost 4 bases and the J gene lost 7 bases, with 17 bases spanning the gap. Per the germline V gene, CDR1 is SQVTM and CDR2 is ANQGSEA. The CDR3 loop reads CSVGGGASGEQYF. In nucleotides, the CDR3 is TGCAGCGTTGGCGGGGGCGCTTCTGGAGAGCAGTACTTC.

This clone was seen a handful of times. V is TRBV3-1 (or the pseudogene TRBV3-2) and J is TRBJ2-2; TRBD2 matches at 8 bases. Germline V gene lookup returns CDR1 LGHDT and CDR2 YNNKEL (reference sequence). Trimming took 4 bases from V and 5 from J; bases not matched to a gene: 9. The CDR3 is 16 residues long. In DNA form, the CDR3 reads TGTGCCAGCAGCCTCGCCGGGAGCGGGAGTACCGGGGAGCTGTTTTTT. This translates into CASSLAGSGSTGELFF.

The rearrangement links TRBV19 to TRBJ2-5, with TRBD1 matching 11 bases. Germline CDR1 reads LNHDA; CDR2 reads SQIVND (reference sequence). The CDR3 runs 16 residues. The V and J ends lost 3 bases and 2 bases, in that order; junction bases with no gene match: 5. This chain's CDR3 is CASSIPDRGPQETQYF. CDR3 bases: TGTGCCAGTAGTATTCCGGACAGGGGGCCGCAAGAGACCCAGTACTTC.

The rearrangement uses TRBV7-6 and TRBJ1-1; D ambiguous. CDR1 is SGHVS, CDR2 FNYEAQ, per germline. The CDR3 has 11 residues. Trimming removed 1 base from V and 7 bases from J, with 4 bases in between. CDR3 sequence reads: CASSLGGEAFF. In nucleotides, the CDR3 is TGTGCCAGCAGCTTAGGCGGTGAAGCTTTCTTT.

The chain recombines TRBV10-3 with TRBJ2-1; 8 nucleotides match TRBD1. The CDR3 totals 13 residues. After removal of 6 bases from V and 9 bases from J, the junction contained 7 bases not matched to a gene. Germline V gene lookup returns CDR1 ENHRY and CDR2 SYGVKD. For the CDR3, the DNA is TGTGCCATCAGCCCGGACAGGGAACCTGAGCAGTTCTTC. This gives the protein CAISPDREPEQFF.

V is TRBV2 and J is TRBJ1-5; weak D call: TRBD1 (5 bases). Germline V gene lookup returns CDR1 SNHLY and CDR2 FYNNEI. This CDR3 has 14 residues. V lost 4 bases and J lost 7, with 14 bases in between. The chain's CDR3 is CASSGGLGGQPQHF. DNA for the CDR3: TGTGCCAGCAGTGGGGGACTTGGCGGGCAGCCCCAGCATTTT.

The chain links TRBV6-2 or TRBV6-3 to TRBJ1-6; 8 nucleotides match TRBD1. Germline loops: CDR1 MNHEY, CDR2 SVGEGT. CDR3 size: 17 residues. The ends lost 2 bases at V and 9 bases at J; junction bases unmatched: 12. Here the CDR3 reads CASSYKTRGHFGSPLHF. The CDR3 bases are TGTGCCAGCAGTTACAAGACCAGGGGGCATTTTGGTTCACCCCTCCACTTT.

The chain combines TRBV29-1 with TRBJ2-1; TRBD1 aligns across 8 bases. Losses at the gene ends were 8 bases for V and 7 bases for J; bases not matched to a gene: 10. This CDR3 region has 13 residues. Germline CDR1 is SQVTM and CDR2 is ANQGSEA. Written as DNA, the CDR3 is TGCAGCCATTTCCGGACAGGGCAGAATGAGCAGTTCTTC. The encoded protein is CSHFRTGQNEQFF.

The V and J genes are TRBV3-1 (or the pseudogene TRBV3-2) and TRBJ2-2; TRBD1 is a possible D gene (6 bases). CDR1 is LGHDT, CDR2 YNNKEL, per germline (reference sequence). V shed 4 bases and J shed 4 bases, with 10 bases lying between them. The CDR3 is 14 amino acids. CDR3 in DNA: TGTGCCAGCAGCCCGGGGACAATCACCGGGGAGCTGTTTTTT. Translating gives CASSPGTITGELFF.